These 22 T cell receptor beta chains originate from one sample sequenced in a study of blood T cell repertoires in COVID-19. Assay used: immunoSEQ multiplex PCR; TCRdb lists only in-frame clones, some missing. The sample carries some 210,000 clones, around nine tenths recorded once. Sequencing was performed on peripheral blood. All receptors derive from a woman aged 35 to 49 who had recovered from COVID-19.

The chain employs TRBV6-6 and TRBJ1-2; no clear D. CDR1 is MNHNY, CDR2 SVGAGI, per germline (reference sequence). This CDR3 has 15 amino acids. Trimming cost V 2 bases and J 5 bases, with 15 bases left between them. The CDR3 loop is CASSYATGSGYGYTF. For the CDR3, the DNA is TGTGCCAGCAGTTACGCTACCGGGTCGGGGTATGGCTACACCTTC.

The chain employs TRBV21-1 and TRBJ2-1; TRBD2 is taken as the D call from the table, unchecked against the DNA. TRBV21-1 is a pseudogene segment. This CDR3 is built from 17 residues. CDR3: CASSTRPGLAGDPRQFF. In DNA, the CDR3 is TGTGCCAGCAGCACGAGGCCGGGACTAGCGGGAGACCCGAGACAGTTCTTC.

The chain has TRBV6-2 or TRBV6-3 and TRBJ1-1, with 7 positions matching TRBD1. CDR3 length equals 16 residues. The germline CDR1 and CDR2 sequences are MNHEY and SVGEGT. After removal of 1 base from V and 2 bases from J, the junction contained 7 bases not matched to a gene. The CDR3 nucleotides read TGTGCCAGCAGTTACTATCGGGACAGAACTAACACTGAAGCTTTCTTT. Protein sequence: CASSYYRDRTNTEAFF.

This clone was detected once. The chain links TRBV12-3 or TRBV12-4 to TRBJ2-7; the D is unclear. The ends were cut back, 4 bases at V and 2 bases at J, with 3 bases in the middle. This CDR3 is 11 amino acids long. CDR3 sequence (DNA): TGTGCCAGCAGTTCCACCTACGAGCAGTACTTC. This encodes CASSSTYEQYF.

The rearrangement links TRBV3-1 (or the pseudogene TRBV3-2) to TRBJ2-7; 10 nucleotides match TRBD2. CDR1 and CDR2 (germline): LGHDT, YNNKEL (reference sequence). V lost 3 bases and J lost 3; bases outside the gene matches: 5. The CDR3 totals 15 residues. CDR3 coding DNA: TGTGCCAGCAGCCAGGCGGGACTAGCGAACTACGAGCAGTACTTC. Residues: CASSQAGLANYEQYF.

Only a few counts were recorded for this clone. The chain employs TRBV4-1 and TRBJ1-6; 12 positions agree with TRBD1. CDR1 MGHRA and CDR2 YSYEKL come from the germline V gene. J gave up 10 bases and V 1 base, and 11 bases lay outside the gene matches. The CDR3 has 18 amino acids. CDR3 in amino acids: CASSQVRDRGLPNSPLHF. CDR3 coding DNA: TGCGCCAGCAGCCAAGTCCGGGACAGGGGGCTTCCAAACTCACCCCTCCACTTT.

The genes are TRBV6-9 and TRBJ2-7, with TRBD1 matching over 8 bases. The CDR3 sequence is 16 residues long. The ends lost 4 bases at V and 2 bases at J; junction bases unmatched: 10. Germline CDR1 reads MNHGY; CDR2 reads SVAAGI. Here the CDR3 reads CASSWDRLRDPYEQYF. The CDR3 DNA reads TGTGCCAGCAGTTGGGACAGGTTACGAGACCCCTACGAGCAGTACTTC.

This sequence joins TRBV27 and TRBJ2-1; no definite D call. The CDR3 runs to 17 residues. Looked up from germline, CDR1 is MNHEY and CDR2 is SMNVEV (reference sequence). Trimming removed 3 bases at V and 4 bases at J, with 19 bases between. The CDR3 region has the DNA TGTGCCAGCAGTTTCTACTCGACTCCCCTAAAATACAATGAGCAGTTCTTC. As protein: CASSFYSTPLKYNEQFF.

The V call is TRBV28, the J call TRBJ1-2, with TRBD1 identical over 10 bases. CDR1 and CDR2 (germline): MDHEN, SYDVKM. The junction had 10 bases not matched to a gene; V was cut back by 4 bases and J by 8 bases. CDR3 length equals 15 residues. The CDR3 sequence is CASSSSTRTGGGYTF. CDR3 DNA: TGTGCCAGCAGTTCCTCCACCCGGACAGGGGGGGGCTACACCTTC.

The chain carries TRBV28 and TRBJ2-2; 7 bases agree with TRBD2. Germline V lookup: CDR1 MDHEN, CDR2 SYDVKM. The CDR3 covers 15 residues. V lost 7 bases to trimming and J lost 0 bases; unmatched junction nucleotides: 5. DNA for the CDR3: TGTGCCAGCACTAATGGGGGGGCGAACACCGGGGAGCTGTTTTTT. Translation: CASTNGGANTGELFF.

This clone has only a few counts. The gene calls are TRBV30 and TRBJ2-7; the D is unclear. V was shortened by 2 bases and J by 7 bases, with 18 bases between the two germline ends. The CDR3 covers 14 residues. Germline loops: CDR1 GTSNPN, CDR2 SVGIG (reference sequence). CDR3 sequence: CAWSLYPNTREQYF. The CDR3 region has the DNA TGTGCCTGGAGTCTCTACCCTAATACCAGGGAGCAGTACTTC.

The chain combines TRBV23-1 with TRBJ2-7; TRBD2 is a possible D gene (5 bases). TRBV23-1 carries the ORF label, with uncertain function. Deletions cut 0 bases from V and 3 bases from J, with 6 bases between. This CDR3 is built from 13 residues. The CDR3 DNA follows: TGCGCCAGCAGTCAATCGGCGGGCTACGAGCAGTACTTC. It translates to CASSQSAGYEQYF.

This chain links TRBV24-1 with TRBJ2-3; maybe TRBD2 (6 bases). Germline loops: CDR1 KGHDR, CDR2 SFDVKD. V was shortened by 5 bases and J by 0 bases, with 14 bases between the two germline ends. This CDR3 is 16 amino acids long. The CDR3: CATSGGGGLSTDTQYF. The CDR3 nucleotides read TGTGCCACCAGTGGTGGGGGAGGCCTCAGCACAGATACGCAGTATTTT.

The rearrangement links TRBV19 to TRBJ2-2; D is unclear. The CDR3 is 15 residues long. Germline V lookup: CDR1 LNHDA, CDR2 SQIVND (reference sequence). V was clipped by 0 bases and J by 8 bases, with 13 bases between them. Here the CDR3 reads CASSIDRNGRGELFF. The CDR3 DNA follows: TGTGCCAGTAGTATAGACAGGAATGGAAGGGGGGAGCTGTTTTTT.

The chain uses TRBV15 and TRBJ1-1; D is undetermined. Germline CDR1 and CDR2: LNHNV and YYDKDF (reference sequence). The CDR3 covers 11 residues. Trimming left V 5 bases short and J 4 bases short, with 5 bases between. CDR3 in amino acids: CATSSLTEAFF. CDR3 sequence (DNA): TGTGCCACCAGCTCCCTCACTGAAGCTTTCTTT.

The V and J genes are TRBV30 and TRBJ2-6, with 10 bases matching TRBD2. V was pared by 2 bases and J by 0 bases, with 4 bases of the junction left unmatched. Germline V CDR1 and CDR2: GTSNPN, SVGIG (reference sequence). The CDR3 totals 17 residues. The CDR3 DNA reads TGTGCCTGGAGTCGGACTAGCGGATTCTCTGGGGCCAACGTCCTGACTTTC. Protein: CAWSRTSGFSGANVLTF.

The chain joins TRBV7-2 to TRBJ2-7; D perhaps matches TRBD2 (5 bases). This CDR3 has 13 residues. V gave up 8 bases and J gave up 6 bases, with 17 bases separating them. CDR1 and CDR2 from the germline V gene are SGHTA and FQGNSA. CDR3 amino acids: CASGPERVREQYF. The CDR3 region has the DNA TGTGCCAGCGGCCCCGAGAGGGTCCGCGAGCAGTACTTC. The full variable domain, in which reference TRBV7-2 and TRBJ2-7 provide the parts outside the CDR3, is GAGVSQSPSNKVTEKGKDVELRCDPISGHTALYWYRQSLGQGLEFLIYFQGNSAPDKSGLPSDRFSAERTGGSVSTLTIQRTQQEDSAVYLCASGPERVREQYFGPGTRLTVT.

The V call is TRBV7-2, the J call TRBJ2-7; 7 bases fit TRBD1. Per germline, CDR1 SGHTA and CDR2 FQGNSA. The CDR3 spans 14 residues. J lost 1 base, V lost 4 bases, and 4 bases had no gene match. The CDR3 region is CASSSGQSSYEQYF. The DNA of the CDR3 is TGTGCCAGCAGCTCGGGACAGAGTTCCTACGAGCAGTACTTC.

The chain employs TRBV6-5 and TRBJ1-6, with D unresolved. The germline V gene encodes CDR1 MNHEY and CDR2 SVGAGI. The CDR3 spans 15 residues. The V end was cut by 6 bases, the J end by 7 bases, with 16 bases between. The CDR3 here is CASRVTLISNSPLHF. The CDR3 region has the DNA TGTGCCAGCAGGGTGACACTCATTTCAAATTCACCCCTCCACTTT.

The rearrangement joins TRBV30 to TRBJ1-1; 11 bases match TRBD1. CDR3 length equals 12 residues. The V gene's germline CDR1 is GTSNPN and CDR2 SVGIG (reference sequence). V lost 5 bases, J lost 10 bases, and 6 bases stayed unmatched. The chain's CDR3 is CAWEDRGRIAFF. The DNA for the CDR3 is TGTGCCTGGGAGGACAGGGGGCGCATAGCTTTCTTT.

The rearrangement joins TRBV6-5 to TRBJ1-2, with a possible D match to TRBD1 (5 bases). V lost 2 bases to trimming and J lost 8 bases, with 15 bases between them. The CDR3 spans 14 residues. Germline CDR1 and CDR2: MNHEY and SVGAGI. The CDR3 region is CASSYGGAASGYTF. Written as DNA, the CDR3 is TGTGCCAGCAGTTACGGAGGGGCGGCTTCCGGCTACACCTTC.

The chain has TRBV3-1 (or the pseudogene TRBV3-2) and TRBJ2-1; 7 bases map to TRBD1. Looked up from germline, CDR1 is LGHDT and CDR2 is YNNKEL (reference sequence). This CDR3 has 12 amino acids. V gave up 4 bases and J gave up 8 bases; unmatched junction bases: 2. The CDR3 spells CASSLTGDEQFF. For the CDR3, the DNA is TGTGCCAGCAGCCTAACAGGGGATGAGCAGTTCTTC.